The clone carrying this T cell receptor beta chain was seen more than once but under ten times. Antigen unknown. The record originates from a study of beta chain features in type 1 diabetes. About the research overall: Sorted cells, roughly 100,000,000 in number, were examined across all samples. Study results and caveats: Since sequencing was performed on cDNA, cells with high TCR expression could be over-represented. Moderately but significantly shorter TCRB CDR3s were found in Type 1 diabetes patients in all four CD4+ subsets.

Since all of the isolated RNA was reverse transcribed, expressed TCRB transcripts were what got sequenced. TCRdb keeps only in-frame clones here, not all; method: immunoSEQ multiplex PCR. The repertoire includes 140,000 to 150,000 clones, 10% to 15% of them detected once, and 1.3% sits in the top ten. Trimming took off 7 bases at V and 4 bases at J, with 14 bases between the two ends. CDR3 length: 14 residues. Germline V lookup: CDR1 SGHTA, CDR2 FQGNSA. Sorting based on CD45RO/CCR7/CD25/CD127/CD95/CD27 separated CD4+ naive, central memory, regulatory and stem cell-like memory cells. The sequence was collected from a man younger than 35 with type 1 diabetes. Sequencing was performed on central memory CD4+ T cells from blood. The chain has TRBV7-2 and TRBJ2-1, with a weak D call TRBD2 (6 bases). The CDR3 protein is CASKSASAYNEQFF. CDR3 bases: TGTGCCAGCAAATCGGCTAGCGCATACAATGAGCAGTTCTTC.